The 30 T cell receptor beta chains below all came from one sample that was sequenced in a study of monozygotic twins with inflammatory bowel disease. No DNA is given; TCRdb re-called the 5' RACE reads and lists each CDR3 protein once. This sample contains some 200,000 distinct CDR3 sequences. Sequencing was performed on blood. These receptor sequences come from a human donor with ulcerative colitis or Crohn's disease, or a healthy co-twin of an affected twin (not recorded which).

The chain is built from TRBV20-1 and TRBJ2-3; with no DNA, the TCRdb D assignment of TRBD1 cannot be verified. This CDR3 has 15 residues. CDR1 is DFQATT and CDR2 is SNEGSKA in the germline V gene (reference sequence). The CDR3 reads CSANRPGGTTDTQYF.

This rearrangement joins TRBV6-1 to TRBJ2-7; TCRdb reports TRBD2, a call that lacks DNA to check it against. CDR1 and CDR2 (germline): MNHNS, SASEGT. This CDR3 has 12 amino acids. The CDR3 loop is CATSVAGYEQYF.

The V call is TRBV7-2, the J call TRBJ2-7; no DNA is available, so the TRBD1 call from TCRdb remains unchecked. The length of the CDR3 is 14 residues. From germline, CDR1 is SGHTA and CDR2 FQGNSA. CDR3 loop: CASSQPGQTYEQYF.

The chain is built from TRBV4-2 and TRBJ1-1; TCRdb's D call of TRBD1 is untestable without DNA. The CDR3 has 15 amino acids. From germline, CDR1 is LGHNA and CDR2 YNFKEQ. The CDR3 sequence: CASSSYSGGGTEAFF.

The chain carries TRBV5-1 and TRBJ2-2. The V gene's germline CDR1 is SGHRS and CDR2 YFSETQ. The CDR3 totals 15 residues. CDR3 sequence reads: CASSLGSYVTGELFF.

The genes are TRBV12-3 or TRBV12-4 and TRBJ1-1. The CDR3 extends over 13 amino acids. The CDR3: CASSSQPVQKAFF.

This sequence joins TRBV28 and TRBJ2-1; TCRdb designates TRBD1, a call that cannot be tested without DNA. Per germline, CDR1 MDHEN and CDR2 SYDVKM. CDR3 length: 14 amino acids. The CDR3 reads CASSPGTPYNEQFF. The complete variable domain, with remaining parts taken from reference TRBV28 and TRBJ2-1, reads DVKVTQSSRYLVKRTGEKVFLECVQDMDHENMFWYRQDPGLGLRLIYFSYDVKMKEKGDIPEGYSVSREKKERFSLILESASTNQTSMYLCASSPGTPYNEQFFGPGTRLTVL.

The chain uses TRBV7-8 and TRBJ2-3; absent DNA, TCRdb's TRBD2 call cannot be checked. Germline assignment: CDR1 SGHVS and CDR2 FQNEAQ. The CDR3 runs 17 residues. CDR3 amino acids: CASSSRGTSRDTDTQYF. Supplemented by reference TRBV7-8 and TRBJ2-3, the full variable domain reads GAGVSQSPRYKVAKRGQDVALRCDPISGHVSLFWYQQALGQGPEFLTYFQNEAQLDKSGLPSDRFFAERPEGSVSTLKIQRTQQEDSAVYLCASSSRGTSRDTDTQYFGPGTRLTVL.

The chain is built from TRBV6-1 and TRBJ1-4. CDR3 size: 16 residues. Looked up from germline, CDR1 is MNHNS and CDR2 is SASEGT. The CDR3 loop reads CASSEAQIPTNEKLFF.

This CDR3 is CATSGPTGHGINEQFF. The chain carries TRBV24-1 and TRBJ2-1; the TCRdb call, TRBD1, lacks DNA for checking. CDR3 length: 16 amino acids. Germline values: CDR1 KGHDR, CDR2 SFDVKD.

CDR3 protein: CASSRPPDRGNGYTF. The chain is built from TRBV6-2 or TRBV6-3 and TRBJ1-2; TCRdb's D call, TRBD1, is unchecked because there is no DNA. CDR3 length: 15 amino acids. CDR1 and CDR2 from the germline V gene are MNHEY and SVGEGT.

V is TRBV18 and J is TRBJ1-1; the D call of TRBD1 rests on TCRdb alone, since no DNA is present to check it. The CDR3 is 17 residues long. CDR1 and CDR2 (germline): KGHSH, LQKENI. The CDR3 spells CASSPPSSDRANTEAFF.

V is TRBV30 and J is TRBJ2-1. CDR1 and CDR2 from the germline V gene are GTSNPN and SVGIG (reference sequence). The length of the CDR3 is 12 residues. CDR3 loop: CAWTFSYNEQFF.

This chain joins TRBV5-1 and TRBJ2-3; TCRdb's D call of TRBD1 is untestable without DNA. In germline, CDR1 is SGHRS, CDR2 YFSETQ. The CDR3 is made up of 17 amino acids. CDR3 amino acids: CASSDRGRKPRTDTQYF.

This rearrangement joins TRBV4-2 to TRBJ2-1; lacking DNA, the TRBD2 call made by TCRdb goes unchecked. CDR1 and CDR2 (germline): LGHNA, YNFKEQ. The CDR3 consists of 20 residues. The CDR3: CASSLSYGLAGGHSYNEQFF.

This chain connects TRBV4-1 to TRBJ1-1; the TCRdb call, TRBD1, lacks DNA for checking. The CDR3 runs to 15 residues. Germline V lookup: CDR1 MGHRA, CDR2 YSYEKL. CDR3 amino acids: CASSPLQGPSTEAFF.

The chain is built from TRBV4-3 and TRBJ2-3; with no DNA, the TCRdb D assignment of TRBD2 cannot be verified. This CDR3 has 18 amino acids. Looked up from germline, CDR1 is LGHNA and CDR2 is YSLEER. The CDR3 protein is CASSQDRGAAGVPDTQYF.

The chain joins TRBV20-1 to TRBJ1-2; no DNA is available, so the TRBD1 call from TCRdb remains unchecked. Germline assignment: CDR1 DFQATT and CDR2 SNEGSKA (reference sequence). This CDR3 is 13 amino acids long. The CDR3 spells CSAIRDSIYGYTF.

CDR3: CASSLSGATDTQYF. The genes are TRBV7-9 and TRBJ2-3. The CDR3 runs to 14 residues. CDR1 and CDR2 from the germline V gene are SEHNR and FQNEAQ (reference sequence).

The V call is TRBV5-4, the J call TRBJ1-4. Per the germline V gene, CDR1 is SGHNT and CDR2 is YYREEE (reference sequence). The CDR3 extends over 15 amino acids. The chain's CDR3 is CASSLAQATNEKLFF. Together with reference TRBV5-4 and TRBJ1-4, the CDR3 gives the full variable domain: ETGVTQSPTHLIKTRGQQVTLRCSSQSGHNTVSWYQQALGQGPQFIFQYYREEENGRGNFPPRFSGLQFPNYSSELNVNALELDDSALYLCASSLAQATNEKLFFGSGTQLSVL.

The V call is TRBV12-3 or TRBV12-4, the J call TRBJ2-3; the TCRdb D gene call, TRBD1, has no DNA to confirm it. This CDR3 spans 15 amino acids. CDR3 amino acids: CASKFATGAGDTQYF.

J is TRBJ2-2 and V is TRBV6-5; TCRdb's D gene call, TRBD1, goes unchecked for lack of DNA. The germline CDR1 and CDR2 sequences are MNHEY and SVGAGI. The CDR3 has 15 amino acids. The CDR3 here is CASSSWTSNTGELFF.

The gene calls are TRBV25-1 and TRBJ2-1. This CDR3 is 15 amino acids long. From germline, CDR1 is MGHDK and CDR2 SYGVNS. The CDR3 loop is CASSESGLSYNEQFF.

The chain combines TRBV20-1 with TRBJ2-5; TCRdb names TRBD2, which stays unverified in the absence of DNA. There are 15 residues in the CDR3. CDR1 is DFQATT, CDR2 SNEGSKA, per germline (reference sequence). The CDR3 here is CSARAPGGPQETQYF.

The V call is TRBV12-3 or TRBV12-4, the J call TRBJ1-2; with no DNA, the TCRdb D assignment of TRBD1 cannot be verified. This CDR3 is built from 12 residues. Here the CDR3 reads CASKTGLYGYTF.

V gene TRBV5-1 combines with J gene TRBJ2-3; absent DNA, TCRdb's TRBD1 call cannot be checked. This CDR3 spans 15 amino acids. CDR1 is SGHRS, CDR2 YFSETQ, per germline. The CDR3 reads CASPRDGASTDTQYF.

The CDR3 sequence is CASRPWTGANTEAFF. The chain links TRBV27 to TRBJ1-1; TCRdb picks TRBD1, but there is no DNA to check that call. The CDR3 covers 15 residues. Germline-derived CDR1 and CDR2 are MNHEY and SMNVEV (reference sequence).

V and J are TRBV5-1 and TRBJ2-7. CDR3 length equals 13 residues. Germline CDR1 and CDR2: SGHRS and YFSETQ. The CDR3 region is CASSLERAYEQYF.

The rearrangement uses TRBV12-3 or TRBV12-4 and TRBJ2-1; checking the TCRdb D call of TRBD2 is not possible without DNA. This CDR3 region has 19 residues. The CDR3: CASAHRPSGVNTPYNEQFF.

This chain joins TRBV5-1 and TRBJ2-3; no DNA is available, so the TRBD1 call from TCRdb remains unchecked. Germline V gene sequence: CDR1 SGHRS, CDR2 YFSETQ. The CDR3 extends over 16 amino acids. This CDR3 is CASSSARTGRPDTQYF. Together with reference TRBV5-1 and TRBJ2-3, the CDR3 gives the full variable domain: KAGVTQTPRYLIKTRGQQVTLSCSPISGHRSVSWYQQTPGQGLQFLFEYFSETQRNKGNFPGRFSGRQFSNSRSEMNVSTLELGDSALYLCASSSARTGRPDTQYFGPGTRLTVL.